Listed here is a single T cell receptor beta chain. This record comes from a study of blood T cell repertoires in COVID-19. Study-level background: The United States, Italy and Spain provided the acute and convalescent COVID-19 samples.

V was trimmed by 4 bases and J by 3 bases, leaving 12 bases between them. The CDR3 covers 14 residues. Germline CDR1 reads MNHEY; CDR2 reads SVGAGI. Measured with immunoSEQ multiplex PCR; TCRdb has only the in-frame clones, and not every one. The sample has around 30,000 clones; over 60% are singletons. Input material: peripheral blood. The sequence derives from a human donor in a cohort sampled during active COVID-19. The chain employs TRBV6-5 and TRBJ1-1; a possible D gene is TRBD1 (6 bases). CDR3 region: CASSFSQGYTEAFF. The DNA for the CDR3 is TGTGCCAGCAGTTTCTCACAGGGTTACACTGAAGCTTTCTTT.